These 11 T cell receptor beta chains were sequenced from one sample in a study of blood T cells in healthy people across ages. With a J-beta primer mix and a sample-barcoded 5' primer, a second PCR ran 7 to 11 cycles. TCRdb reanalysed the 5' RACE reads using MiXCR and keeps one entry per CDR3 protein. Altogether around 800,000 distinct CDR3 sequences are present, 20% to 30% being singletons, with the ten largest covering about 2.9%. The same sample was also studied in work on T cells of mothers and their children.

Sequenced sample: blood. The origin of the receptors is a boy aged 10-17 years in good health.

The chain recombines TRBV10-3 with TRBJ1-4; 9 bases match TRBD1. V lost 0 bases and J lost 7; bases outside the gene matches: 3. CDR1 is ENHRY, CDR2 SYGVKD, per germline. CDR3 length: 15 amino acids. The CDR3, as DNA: TGTGCCATCAGTGAGTCGGGACAGGGTGCTGAAAAACTGTTTTTT. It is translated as CAISESGQGAEKLFF.

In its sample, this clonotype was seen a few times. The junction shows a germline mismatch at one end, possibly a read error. The CDR3 spells CASSPLGSRDREAQYF. The CDR3 region has the DNA TGCGCCAGCAGCCCCCTCGGTAGCAGGGATCGAGAGGCCCAGTACTTC. The chain joins TRBV4-1 to TRBJ2-5; a possible D gene is TRBD1 (5 bases). Germline loops: CDR1 MGHRA, CDR2 YSYEKL. The CDR3 loop spans 16 amino acids.

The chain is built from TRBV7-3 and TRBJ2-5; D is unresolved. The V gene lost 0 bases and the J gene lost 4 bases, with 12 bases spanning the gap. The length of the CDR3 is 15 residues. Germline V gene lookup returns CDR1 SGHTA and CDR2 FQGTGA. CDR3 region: CASSLTFGQLETQYF. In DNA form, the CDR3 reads TGTGCCAGCAGCTTAACGTTCGGGCAGTTAGAGACCCAGTACTTC.

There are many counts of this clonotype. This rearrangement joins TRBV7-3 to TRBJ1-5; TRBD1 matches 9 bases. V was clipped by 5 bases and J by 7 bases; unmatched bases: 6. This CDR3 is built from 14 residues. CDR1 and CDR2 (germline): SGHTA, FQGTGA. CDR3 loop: CASSPGQGRQPQHF. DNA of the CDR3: TGTGCCAGCAGCCCCGGACAGGGGCGGCAGCCCCAGCATTTT.

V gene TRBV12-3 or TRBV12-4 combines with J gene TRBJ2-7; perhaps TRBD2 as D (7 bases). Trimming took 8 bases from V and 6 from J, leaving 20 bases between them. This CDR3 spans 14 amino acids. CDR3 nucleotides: TGTGCCAGCCCTCCGGACGGGGAGGGGGTCGAGCAGTACTTC. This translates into CASPPDGEGVEQYF.

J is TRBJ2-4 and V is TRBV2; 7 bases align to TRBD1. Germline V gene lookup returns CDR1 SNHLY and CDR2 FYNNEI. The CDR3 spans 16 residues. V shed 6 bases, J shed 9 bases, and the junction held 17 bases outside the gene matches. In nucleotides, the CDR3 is TGTGCCAGCAGCGAAACAGGGGCCCCCCGAGGAGGCATTCAGTACTTC. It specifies CASSETGAPRGGIQYF.

Here the CDR3 reads CASIEERADTGELFF. The CDR3 region has the DNA TGTGCCAGCATAGAGGAGAGGGCGGACACCGGGGAGCTGTTTTTT. The gene calls are TRBV2 and TRBJ2-2, with TRBD2 as a possible D gene (5 bases). This CDR3 spans 15 amino acids. Germline values: CDR1 SNHLY, CDR2 FYNNEI. Trimming took 7 bases from V and 3 from J, leaving 15 bases between them.

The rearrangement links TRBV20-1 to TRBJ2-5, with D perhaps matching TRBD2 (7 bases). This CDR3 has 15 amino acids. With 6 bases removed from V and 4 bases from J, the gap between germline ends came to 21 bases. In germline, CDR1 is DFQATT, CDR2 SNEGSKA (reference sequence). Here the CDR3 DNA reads TGCAGTGCCCCTCGCCCCGGGGGGCCCGGAGAGACCCAGTACTTC. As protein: CSAPRPGGPGETQYF.

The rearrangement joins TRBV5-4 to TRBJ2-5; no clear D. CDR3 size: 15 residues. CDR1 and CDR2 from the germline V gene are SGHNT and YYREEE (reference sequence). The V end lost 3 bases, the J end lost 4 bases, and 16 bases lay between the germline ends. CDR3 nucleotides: TGTGCCAGCAGCTCTCCTCGGACGGAACTAGAGACCCAGTACTTC. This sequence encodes CASSSPRTELETQYF.

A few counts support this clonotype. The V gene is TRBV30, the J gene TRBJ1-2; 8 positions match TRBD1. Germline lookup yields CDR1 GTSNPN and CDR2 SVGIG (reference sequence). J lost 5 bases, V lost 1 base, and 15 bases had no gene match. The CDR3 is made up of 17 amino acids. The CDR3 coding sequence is TGTGCCTGGAGTGAATTCCGTTTCCGGACAGGGTCATATGGCTACACCTTC. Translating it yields CAWSEFRFRTGSYGYTF. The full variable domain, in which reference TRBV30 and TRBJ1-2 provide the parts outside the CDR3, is SQTIHQWPATLVQPVGSPLSLECTVEGTSNPNLYWYRQAAGRGLQLLFYSVGIGQISSEVPQNLSASRPQDRQFILSSKKLLLSDSGFYLCAWSEFRFRTGSYGYTFGSGTRLTVV.

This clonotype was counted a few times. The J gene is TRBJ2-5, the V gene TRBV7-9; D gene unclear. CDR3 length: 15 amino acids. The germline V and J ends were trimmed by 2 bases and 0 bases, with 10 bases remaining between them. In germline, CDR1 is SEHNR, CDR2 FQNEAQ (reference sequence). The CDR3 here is CASSLQGWYQETQYF. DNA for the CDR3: TGTGCCAGCAGCTTACAAGGGTGGTACCAAGAGACCCAGTACTTC.